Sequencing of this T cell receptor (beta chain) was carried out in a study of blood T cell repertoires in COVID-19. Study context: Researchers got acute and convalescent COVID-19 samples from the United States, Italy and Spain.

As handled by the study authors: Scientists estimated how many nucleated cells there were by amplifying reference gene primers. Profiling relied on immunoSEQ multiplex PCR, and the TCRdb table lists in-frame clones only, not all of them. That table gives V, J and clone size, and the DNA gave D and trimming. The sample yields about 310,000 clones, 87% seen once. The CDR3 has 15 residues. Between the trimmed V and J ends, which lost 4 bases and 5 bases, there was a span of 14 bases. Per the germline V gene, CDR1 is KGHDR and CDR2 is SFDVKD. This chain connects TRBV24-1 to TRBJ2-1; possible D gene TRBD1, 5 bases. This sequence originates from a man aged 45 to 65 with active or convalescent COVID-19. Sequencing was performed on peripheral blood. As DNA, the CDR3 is TGTGCCACCAGTGACCCTGGGGCCGGAGACAATGAGCAGTTCTTC. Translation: CATSDPGAGDNEQFF.